This passage covers 23 T cell receptor beta chains from one sample sequenced in a study of chemoradiotherapy in HPV16-positive cancers. TCRdb's copy holds only in-frame clones and misses some; the assay was immunoSEQ multiplex PCR. Here the sample spans about 5,400 clones, approximately 71% being singletons. The sample was tumor tissue, taken from a patient who underwent chemoradiotherapy. Every receptor here comes from a human donor with HPV-associated anogenital cancer.

This chain joins TRBV28 and TRBJ2-3; 10 bases are a match to TRBD1. Germline V lookup: CDR1 MDHEN, CDR2 SYDVKM. Germline trimming cut 5 bases from V and 7 bases from J; bases unmatched to any gene: 9. This CDR3 has 15 residues. The CDR3 DNA reads TGTGCCAGCAGTCTGCCCGACAGGGGGCGGAATACGCAGTATTTT. Translating it yields CASSLPDRGRNTQYF.

The rearrangement joins TRBV7-9 to TRBJ1-2; 8 positions match TRBD1. CDR3 length: 14 residues. Germline V gene lookup returns CDR1 SEHNR and CDR2 FQNEAQ (reference sequence). J lost 4 bases, V lost 4 bases, and 5 bases had no gene match. The CDR3 sequence: CASSYGQGVYGYTF. The CDR3 region has the DNA TGTGCCAGCAGCTACGGACAGGGTGTCTATGGCTACACCTTC.

The chain couples TRBV19 to TRBJ2-1; the D gene is possibly TRBD1 (6 bases). The CDR3 is 15 amino acids. CDR1 LNHDA and CDR2 SQIVND come from the germline V gene (reference sequence). Trimming stripped 6 bases from V and 4 bases from J, with 16 bases between. CDR3 sequence reads: CASRVQGYGYNEQFF. In nucleotides, the CDR3 is TGTGCCAGTAGAGTGCAGGGGTATGGGTACAATGAGCAGTTCTTC.

The CDR3 sequence: CAIRTSSGANVLTF. The CDR3 DNA reads TGTGCCATCAGGACCAGCTCTGGGGCCAACGTCCTGACTTTC. V usage is TRBV10-3 and J usage is TRBJ2-6; D is uncertain. This CDR3 is built from 14 residues. The germline V gene has CDR1 ENHRY and CDR2 SYGVKD. V was cut by 6 bases and J by 0 bases, with 6 bases left in between.

The chain joins TRBV5-6 to TRBJ1-3; 10 bases map to TRBD1. After removal of 5 bases from V and 1 base from J, the junction contained 9 bases not matched to a gene. Germline-derived CDR1 and CDR2 are SGHDT and YYEEEE. There are 17 residues in the CDR3. Written as DNA, the CDR3 is TGTGCCAGCAGTAAACCGGGACAGGGGTTGTCTGGAAACACCATATATTTT. It translates to CASSKPGQGLSGNTIYF. Full variable domain (missing parts from reference TRBV5-6 and TRBJ1-3): DAGVTQSPTHLIKTRGQQVTLRCSPKSGHDTVSWYQQALGQGPQFIFQYYEEEERQRGNFPDRFSGHQFPNYSSELNVNALLLGDSALYLCASSKPGQGLSGNTIYFGEGSWLTVV.

V is TRBV7-9 and J is TRBJ2-1, with a weak D call TRBD2 (6 bases). V lost 2 bases and J 3 bases, leaving 11 bases between the germline ends. The germline gives CDR1 SEHNR, CDR2 FQNEAQ (reference sequence). The CDR3 consists of 15 residues. CDR3 DNA: TGTGCCAGCAGCTTAACGCTCGGGAGCTACAATGAGCAGTTCTTC. Its protein product is CASSLTLGSYNEQFF.

This clone ranks as medium-sized (0.01 to 0.1%). The CDR3 bases are TGTGCCTGGAGTCTAGGACAGGGAGGCGAGCAGTACTTC. It yields the protein CAWSLGQGGEQYF. The V call is TRBV30, the J call TRBJ2-7; TRBD1 agrees at 8 bases. J was trimmed by 6 bases and V by 2 bases; bases with no gene match: 6. CDR1 and CDR2 (germline): GTSNPN, SVGIG (reference sequence). The CDR3 sequence is 13 residues long.

The chain couples TRBV5-1 to TRBJ2-1, with a tentative D call TRBD2 (5 bases). There are 16 residues in the CDR3. Between the trimmed V and J ends, which lost 0 bases and 0 bases, there was a span of 10 bases. The germline CDR1 and CDR2 sequences are SGHRS and YFSETQ. The CDR3 protein is CASSLARGSSYNEQFF. CDR3 sequence (DNA): TGCGCCAGCAGCTTGGCCCGGGGTAGCTCCTACAATGAGCAGTTCTTC.

CDR3 residues: CASSNRTSVYNEQFF. CDR3 nucleotide sequence: TGTGCCAGCAGTAATCGGACTAGCGTCTACAATGAGCAGTTCTTC. V usage is TRBV6-1 and J usage is TRBJ2-1; 9 positions match TRBD2. Unmatched junction bases numbered 5, after V lost 5 bases and J lost 3 bases. CDR1 and CDR2 (germline): MNHNS, SASEGT. The CDR3 totals 15 residues.

The chain joins TRBV7-6 to TRBJ2-7; 7 bases align to TRBD2. This CDR3 is 13 amino acids long. The germline CDR1 and CDR2 sequences are SGHVS and FNYEAQ. The V gene end was trimmed by 4 bases and the J gene end by 4 bases; junction bases not matched to a gene: 4. This CDR3 is CASSSPSGYEQYF. The CDR3, as DNA: TGTGCCAGCAGCTCCCCTAGCGGTTACGAGCAGTACTTC.

This chain joins TRBV11-3 and TRBJ1-1; D is possibly TRBD1 (6 bases). In germline, CDR1 is SGHNT, CDR2 YENEEA. The V and J ends lost 2 bases and 8 bases respectively, with 12 bases between them. This CDR3 is built from 13 residues. The CDR3 loop is CASSLLSTGEAFF. The CDR3 coding sequence is TGTGCCAGCAGCTTACTCTCGACAGGAGAAGCTTTCTTT.

This clone has only a few counts. The chain carries TRBV27 and TRBJ2-7; TRBD1 agrees at 7 bases. There are 13 residues in the CDR3. Germline loops: CDR1 MNHEY, CDR2 SMNVEV (reference sequence). The J segment lost 2 bases and the V segment lost 5 bases, leaving 3 bases of the junction unmatched. The CDR3 reads CASSDDRAYEQYF. CDR3 nucleotide sequence: TGTGCCAGCAGTGATGACAGGGCCTACGAGCAGTACTTC.

V gene TRBV7-3 combines with J gene TRBJ1-2; TRBD1 is a possible D gene (5 bases). Trimming shortened V by 0 bases and J by 3 bases, and 11 bases separated the two germline ends. The CDR3 loop spans 15 amino acids. In germline, CDR1 is SGHTA, CDR2 FQGTGA. The CDR3: CASSLTPSGDYGYTF. The CDR3 nucleotides read TGTGCCAGCAGCTTAACCCCCTCGGGGGACTATGGCTACACCTTC.

The rearrangement uses TRBV11-1 and TRBJ2-7; the D gene is possibly TRBD1 (6 bases). Germline CDR1 SGHAT, CDR2 FQDESV (reference sequence). Trimming left V 5 bases short and J 6 bases short, with 14 bases between. This CDR3 contains 13 residues. CDR3: CASSHSPGVEQYF. CDR3 nucleotide sequence: TGTGCCAGCAGCCATTCCCCAGGGGTCGAGCAGTACTTC.

This rearrangement joins TRBV29-1 to TRBJ2-5; TRBD1 matches 9 bases. With V trimmed by 6 bases and J by 5 bases, 7 bases remained unmatched. The CDR3 consists of 13 residues. The germline gives CDR1 SQVTM, CDR2 ANQGSEA. CDR3 in DNA: TGCAGCGTGGCACAGGGGGCGAAGGAGACCCAGTACTTC. Its translation: CSVAQGAKETQYF. The variable domain in full, with the rest retrieved from reference TRBV29-1 and TRBJ2-5, is SAVISQKPSRDICQRGTSLTIQCQVDSQVTMMFWYRQQPGQSLTLIATANQGSEATYESGFVIDKFPISRPNLTFSTLTVSNMSPEDSSIYLCSVAQGAKETQYFGPGTRLLVL.

This clone was observed once. This chain uses TRBV7-3 with TRBJ2-1; 9 bases fit TRBD2. J gave up 2 bases and V 5 bases, and 4 bases lay outside the gene matches. The V gene's germline CDR1 is SGHTA and CDR2 FQGTGA. The CDR3 totals 15 residues. The CDR3 loop reads CASSKTSGPYNEQFF. The CDR3 region has the DNA TGTGCCAGCAGCAAAACTAGCGGGCCCTACAATGAGCAGTTCTTC.

There are a few counts of this clone. The chain recombines TRBV18 with TRBJ2-2; the D gene is possibly TRBD2 (5 bases). Germline V gives CDR1 KGHSH, CDR2 LQKENI. The CDR3 length is 13 residues. V lost 2 bases and J lost 5, with 6 bases in between. In DNA form, the CDR3 reads TGTGCCAGCTCACCAGAGGGAACCGGGGAGCTGTTTTTT. Residues: CASSPEGTGELFF.

In its sample, this clone was seen a few times. This rearrangement joins TRBV4-1 to TRBJ2-5; D remains unclear. This CDR3 region has 14 residues. The germline CDR1 and CDR2 sequences are MGHRA and YSYEKL. The germline V and J ends were trimmed by 1 base and 3 bases, with 9 bases remaining between them. The CDR3 protein is CASSQVSEEETQYF. In nucleotides, the CDR3 is TGCGCCAGCAGCCAAGTGTCCGAGGAAGAGACCCAGTACTTC.

The rearrangement joins TRBV5-1 to TRBJ1-2; 7 bases are a match to TRBD1. This CDR3 region has 13 residues. V was clipped by 2 bases and J by 2 bases; unmatched bases: 0. In germline, CDR1 is SGHRS, CDR2 YFSETQ. CDR3 sequence (DNA): TGCGCCAGCAGCTTACAGGGGAACTATGGCTACACCTTC. It is translated as CASSLQGNYGYTF.

This clone has just a few counts. This chain connects TRBV27 to TRBJ1-5; 7 bases match TRBD1. V lost 5 bases and J lost 5; bases outside the gene matches: 0. This CDR3 contains 12 residues. Germline V gene lookup returns CDR1 MNHEY and CDR2 SMNVEV (reference sequence). CDR3 DNA sequence: TGTGCCAGCAGTGACAGGGATCAGCCCCAGCATTTT. Amino acids: CASSDRDQPQHF.

The sample holds a few counts of this clone. The chain couples TRBV2 to TRBJ2-5; 7 positions match TRBD2. CDR3 length: 16 amino acids. Germline CDR1 SNHLY, CDR2 FYNNEI. The junction had 7 bases not matched to a gene; V was cut back by 1 base and J by 2 bases. The CDR3 DNA reads as TGTGCCAGCAGTGAAGGTTACGCTAGCGGACAAGAGACCCAGTACTTC. This sequence encodes CASSEGYASGQETQYF.

The chain carries TRBV19 and TRBJ1-2; tentative D call: TRBD1 (6 bases). Germline loops: CDR1 LNHDA, CDR2 SQIVND (reference sequence). CDR3 size: 14 residues. V was clipped by 6 bases and J by 2 bases, with 13 bases between them. CDR3 protein: CASSRSRGNYGYTF. CDR3 in DNA: TGTGCCAGTAGCCGCAGCAGGGGAAACTATGGCTACACCTTC. The variable domain in full, with the rest retrieved from reference TRBV19 and TRBJ1-2, is DGGITQSPKYLFRKEGQNVTLSCEQNLNHDAMYWYRQDPGQGLRLIYYSQIVNDFQKGDIAEGYSVSREKKESFPLTVTSAQKNPTAFYLCASSRSRGNYGYTFGSGTRLTVV.

V usage is TRBV7-3 and J usage is TRBJ2-1; D remains ambiguous. Germline V lookup: CDR1 SGHTA, CDR2 FQGTGA. V was shortened by 2 bases and J by 10 bases, with 12 bases between the two germline ends. The CDR3 has 13 amino acids. CDR3 residues: CASSLYRVDEQFF. The CDR3 DNA follows: TGTGCCAGCAGCTTATATAGGGTGGACGAGCAGTTCTTC.